A single T cell receptor beta chain is shown here with its context. Its antigen remains unidentified. One base away there is no much larger clone; base qualities are not given. This sample was taken from a study of post-analysis software for immune sequencing data (dated by TCRdb to about 2015). For the study in its entirety: Relapsing-remitting, secondary progressive and progressive-relapsing multiple sclerosis were recorded as disease courses, and subtype annotation was lacking for some patients. Patient repertoires were compared against roughly 11 previously published healthy control repertoires from donors aged about 6 to 25 years. A subset of samples was prepared in parallel using single-end sample barcoding, then pooled and co-amplified after Illumina adapter ligation.

What the authors observed across the whole study: Significantly lower normalized Chao1 diversity was found in multiple sclerosis patients than in controls, suggesting substantial peripheral T-cell clonal expansion. A handful of TRBV segments, including TRBV5-6, TRBV5-1 and TRBV20-1, were significantly more frequent in patients than controls. When samples were clustered directly using the F measure, samples prepared in the same batch co-clustered strongly, which prompted a batch-effect correction. The control group was slightly older than the multiple sclerosis patient group.

Library construction relied on PCR. Sequencing relied on an Illumina HiSeq 2500. Unique molecular identifiers were incorporated into TCR beta cDNA libraries to reduce PCR and sequencing biases. Some 500,000 cDNA molecules were obtained for every 1 to 10 million input T cells, so each molecule roughly corresponded to one T cell. The patient libraries were prepared and sequenced with the same protocol used for the earlier healthy control dataset. Within a given batch, samples were prepared together, multiplexed and sequenced on the same HiSeq lane. As for the authors' bioinformatics: Raw barcoded reads were processed with MIGEC, discarding single-read molecular identifier groups before consensus assembly and CDR3 extraction. VDJtools was used for post-analysis of the clonotype tables, and diversity was normalized by down-sampling every dataset to the size of the smallest sample. Repertoire overlap clustering matched CDR3 amino acid but not nucleotide sequences to correct batch-related cross-sample contamination. Clones were called with MiXCR by TCRdb after fastp trimmed the public reads at Q25, and only in-frame beta chains were retained. CDR3 protein sequences are deduplicated, and each keeps its most common genes and DNA. The V and J calls were not made by the authors but by TCRdb's processing. Recorded for this sample are about 620,000 distinct CDR3 sequences; roughly 40% of them occurred a single time. The ten most abundant clones make up about 1.5% of the sample.

TCR beta repertoires were profiled from peripheral blood of about a dozen young patients with multiple sclerosis to demonstrate the VDJtools post-analysis software. The multiple sclerosis patients were children and adolescents between 6 and 15 years of age. At the junction V is shortened by 8 bases and J by 0 bases; bases outside the gene matches: 27. The germline V gene yields ENHRY for CDR1 and SYGVKD for CDR2. The cysteine opens and the phenylalanine closes a CDR3 of 22 amino acids. Only the CDR3 region is kept as DNA, spanning 66 bases read in frame from base 1. Sequenced sample: blood. The sequence links TRBV10-3 to TRBJ2-1, with TRBD2 matching 8 junction bases. This receptor was identified in a girl aged 10-17 years with multiple sclerosis. The bases are TGTGCCATCGGGCCAACACCTACTGGCGGGAGGTCCCGTCGTTTCTCCTACAATGAGCAGTTCTTC. The translation is CAIGPTPTGGRSRRFSYNEQFF.